Following are 32 T cell receptor beta chains from one sample sequenced in a study of T cells and copy number aberrations in small-cell lung cancer. Data came from immunoSEQ multiplex PCR; TCRdb stores just in-frame clones and leaves some out. The sample includes 2,400 or so clones, approximately 79% of them seen just once. Source material: normal tissue next to the tumor. The receptors come from a man between 35 and 55 years old with small cell lung cancer.

V gene TRBV30 combines with J gene TRBJ2-7; D remains ambiguous. Trimming removed 2 bases from V and 3 bases from J, with 8 bases in between. CDR3 size: 12 residues. CDR1 is GTSNPN and CDR2 is SVGIG in the germline V gene (reference sequence). CDR3 sequence (DNA): TGTGCCTGGAGTTTCGCAGACTACGAGCAGTACTTC. Its translation: CAWSFADYEQYF. The variable domain in full, completed from reference TRBV30 and TRBJ2-7, reads SQTIHQWPATLVQPVGSPLSLECTVEGTSNPNLYWYRQAAGRGLQLLFYSVGIGQISSEVPQNLSASRPQDRQFILSSKKLLLSDSGFYLCAWSFADYEQYFGPGTRLTVT.

The V call is TRBV23-1, the J call TRBJ1-1; D uncertain. TRBV23-1 is filed as an ORF, its function uncertain. The CDR3 has 12 residues. Trimming took 2 bases from V and 1 from J, leaving 2 bases between them. CDR3 amino acids: CASSQQNTEAFF. CDR3 coding DNA: TGCGCCAGCAGTCAACAGAACACTGAAGCTTTCTTT.

The chain combines TRBV7-8 with TRBJ2-1; D call uncertain. V was pared by 5 bases and J by 10 bases, with 15 bases between. Germline lookup yields CDR1 SGHVS and CDR2 FQNEAQ. The CDR3 covers 13 residues. The CDR3 loop is CASSPILGAEQFF. CDR3 nucleotides: TGTGCCAGCAGCCCTATACTCGGAGCCGAGCAGTTCTTC.

The chain couples TRBV2 to TRBJ2-3; 14 positions agree with TRBD2. Unmatched junction bases numbered 4, after V lost 4 bases and J lost 4 bases. CDR3 size: 16 residues. CDR1 is SNHLY and CDR2 is FYNNEI in the germline V gene. The CDR3 protein is CASSVGLAGGADTQYF. The CDR3 coding sequence is TGTGCCAGCAGTGTCGGACTAGCGGGAGGCGCAGATACGCAGTATTTT.

The chain has TRBV19 and TRBJ2-5, with 11 bases that match TRBD2. Germline-derived CDR1 and CDR2 are LNHDA and SQIVND (reference sequence). CDR3 size: 15 residues. After removal of 5 bases from V and 5 bases from J, the junction contained 7 bases not matched to a gene. Here the CDR3 reads CASSPMTSGIETQYF. The DNA of the CDR3 is TGTGCCAGTAGTCCCATGACTAGCGGGATCGAGACCCAGTACTTC.

This sequence joins TRBV6-5 and TRBJ2-7; D is perhaps TRBD2 (5 bases). This CDR3 contains 14 residues. Trimming shortened V by 6 bases and J by 0 bases, and 12 bases separated the two germline ends. Germline V CDR1 and CDR2: MNHEY, SVGAGI. CDR3 coding DNA: TGTGCCAGCAGGAAGACTCGGGACTCCTACGAGCAGTACTTC. Its protein product is CASRKTRDSYEQYF.

In this sample, this clone turned up once. The chain joins TRBV5-1 to TRBJ1-3; D unresolved. Germline V gene data show CDR1 as SGHRS and CDR2 as YFSETQ. Trimming pared 2 bases from V and 7 bases from J, leaving 13 bases between. The CDR3 loop spans 14 amino acids. This chain's CDR3 is CASSFEGNENTIYF. CDR3 coding DNA: TGCGCCAGCAGCTTTGAGGGAAATGAGAACACCATATATTTT.

The rearrangement joins TRBV5-1 to TRBJ1-1; D gene ambiguous. CDR1 and CDR2 (germline): SGHRS, YFSETQ. The V end lost 2 bases, the J end lost 0 bases, and 8 bases lay between the germline ends. The CDR3 is 14 residues long. This CDR3 is CASSFLYLNTEAFF. CDR3 coding DNA: TGCGCCAGCAGCTTTCTCTATTTGAACACTGAAGCTTTCTTT. Full variable domain (remainder filled in from reference TRBV5-1 and TRBJ1-1): KAGVTQTPRYLIKTRGQQVTLSCSPISGHRSVSWYQQTPGQGLQFLFEYFSETQRNKGNFPGRFSGRQFSNSRSEMNVSTLELGDSALYLCASSFLYLNTEAFFGQGTRLTVV.

This clone appeared once. The chain employs TRBV28 and TRBJ2-2; unclear D gene. CDR1 MDHEN and CDR2 SYDVKM come from the germline V gene. This CDR3 spans 13 amino acids. V shed 7 bases and J shed 0 bases, with 6 bases lying between them. CDR3 protein: CASKATNTGELFF. The CDR3 bases are TGTGCCAGCAAGGCCACGAACACCGGGGAGCTGTTTTTT. Based on the CDR3 plus reference TRBV28 and TRBJ2-2, the full variable domain is DVKVTQSSRYLVKRTGEKVFLECVQDMDHENMFWYRQDPGLGLRLIYFSYDVKMKEKGDIPEGYSVSREKKERFSLILESASTNQTSMYLCASKATNTGELFFGEGSRLTVL.

CDR3 DNA: TGTGCCAGCAGCTTAACCTTGAACACTGAAGCTTTCTTT. Protein: CASSLTLNTEAFF. The genes are TRBV7-9 and TRBJ1-1; D remains ambiguous. V dropped 2 bases and J dropped 0 bases, with 4 bases sitting between them. This CDR3 has 13 residues. Per the germline V gene, CDR1 is SEHNR and CDR2 is FQNEAQ (reference sequence).

The rearrangement joins TRBV7-2 to TRBJ2-1; D may be TRBD1 or TRBD2 (5 bases each). Germline loops: CDR1 SGHTA, CDR2 FQGNSA. The CDR3 runs to 14 residues. V was shortened by 1 base and J by 8 bases, with 12 bases between the two germline ends. DNA for the CDR3: TGTGCCAGCAGCTTAGATGGGACGCTCGATGAGCAGTTCTTC. Protein product: CASSLDGTLDEQFF.

The chain links TRBV6-1 to TRBJ2-3, with 10 bases identical to TRBD2. Germline V lookup: CDR1 MNHNS, CDR2 SASEGT. This CDR3 is 15 amino acids long. DNA for the CDR3: TGTGTTATACGGTCACAGCGGGAGGGCCAAGATACGCAGTATTTT. Amino acids: CVIRSQREGQDTQYF.

Notes on this clone: Other DNA sequences of this sample code for an identical CDR3. The rearrangement links TRBV6-1 to TRBJ1-1; no clear D gene. The V end lost 5 bases, the J end lost 3 bases, and 7 bases lay between the germline ends. Germline CDR1 and CDR2: MNHNS and SASEGT. The CDR3 covers 12 residues. CDR3 in amino acids: CASSLRYTEAFF. Here the CDR3 DNA reads TGTGCCAGCAGTTTAAGGTACACTGAAGCTTTCTTT.

The chain has TRBV12-1 and TRBJ2-1; the table's TRBD2 call for D was not verified on the DNA. TRBV12-1 corresponds to a pseudogene. The CDR3 length is 14 residues. The CDR3 spells CASSFQREGREQFF. The DNA of the CDR3 is TGTGCCAGCAGCTTCCAGCGGGAGGGAAGAGAGCAGTTCTTC.

The V call is TRBV4-3, the J call TRBJ2-3; D may be TRBD2 (6 bases). Germline lookup yields CDR1 LGHNA and CDR2 YSLEER. The CDR3 loop spans 17 amino acids. The V gene lost 0 bases and the J gene lost 0 bases, with 13 bases spanning the gap. The CDR3 reads CASSQDPAGTSTDTQYF. CDR3 coding DNA: TGCGCCAGCAGCCAAGATCCCGCGGGAACTAGCACAGATACGCAGTATTTT.

The chain uses TRBV7-6 and TRBJ2-5; no definite D call. The CDR3 contains 11 residues. Trimming took 1 base from V and 6 from J, leaving 3 bases between them. CDR1 and CDR2 from the germline V gene are SGHVS and FNYEAQ. The CDR3 loop reads CASSLGQTQYF. CDR3 DNA: TGTGCCAGCAGCTTAGGTCAGACCCAGTACTTC.

This chain uses TRBV5-5 with TRBJ1-1, with unresolved D. This CDR3 contains 16 residues. V lost 3 bases to trimming and J lost 3 bases, with 18 bases between them. Germline CDR1 reads SGHKS; CDR2 reads YYEKEE (reference sequence). This chain's CDR3 is CASSSTPSPADTEAFF. DNA for the CDR3: TGTGCCAGCAGCTCGACACCATCCCCCGCGGACACTGAAGCTTTCTTT.

This clone was seen more than once but under ten times. The V gene is TRBV19, the J gene TRBJ1-2; D unclear. V lost 4 bases, J lost 4 bases, and 13 bases lay in between. Germline V gene sequence: CDR1 LNHDA, CDR2 SQIVND (reference sequence). The length of the CDR3 is 14 residues. CDR3 in amino acids: CASSKAARTYGYTF. The CDR3 region has the DNA TGTGCCAGTAGTAAGGCAGCACGAACCTATGGCTACACCTTC.

The rearrangement links TRBV2 to TRBJ1-1; D not certain. Germline values: CDR1 SNHLY, CDR2 FYNNEI. The CDR3 totals 13 residues. Deletions cut 6 bases from V and 3 bases from J, with 11 bases between. CDR3 sequence reads: CASRGRSYTEAFF. CDR3 DNA sequence: TGTGCCAGCAGAGGTAGGAGTTACACTGAAGCTTTCTTT.

This clone was found once. This chain joins TRBV18 and TRBJ2-1; 7 positions match TRBD2. The CDR3 is made up of 15 amino acids. V gave up 3 bases and J gave up 5 bases; unmatched junction bases: 7. Per germline, CDR1 KGHSH and CDR2 LQKENI. The CDR3 DNA sequence: TGTGCCAGCTCACCCCCAGGGAGCGGGGACAATGAGCAGTTCTTC. This codes for CASSPPGSGDNEQFF.

Only one count was recorded for this clone. The rearrangement links TRBV27 to TRBJ2-7; the D gene could be TRBD1 or TRBD2 (5 bases each). CDR3 length: 15 amino acids. Germline V lookup: CDR1 MNHEY, CDR2 SMNVEV (reference sequence). The V and J ends lost 9 bases and 6 bases respectively, with 24 bases between them. CDR3 loop: CASSKTGPGGFEQYF. The CDR3 nucleotides read TGTGCCAGTTCGAAGACGGGACCCGGTGGGTTCGAGCAGTACTTC.

The chain is built from TRBV6-5 and TRBJ2-3; no firm D call. The CDR3 runs to 15 residues. V was trimmed by 4 bases and J by 0 bases, leaving 11 bases between them. The V gene's germline CDR1 is MNHEY and CDR2 SVGAGI. The chain's CDR3 is CASSSRSDSTDTQYF. The CDR3 DNA is TGTGCCAGCAGTTCTCGTTCGGACAGCACAGATACGCAGTATTTT.

The rearrangement links TRBV14 to TRBJ2-3; perhaps TRBD2 as D (6 bases). The germline gives CDR1 SGHDN, CDR2 FVKESK. Between the trimmed V and J ends, which lost 0 bases and 14 bases, there was a span of 15 bases. The CDR3 extends over 13 amino acids. The CDR3 here is CASSQDLGLRLYF. The CDR3 coding sequence is TGTGCCAGCAGCCAAGATTTGGGACTCCGTTTGTATTTT. The full variable domain, in which reference TRBV14 and TRBJ2-3 provide the parts outside the CDR3, is EAGVTQFPSHSVIEKGQTVTLRCDPISGHDNLYWYRRVMGKEIKFLLHFVKESKQDESGMPNNRFLAERTGGTYSTLKVQPAELEDSGVYFCASSQDLGLRLYFGPGTRLTVL.

V gene TRBV5-1 combines with J gene TRBJ1-1; possibly TRBD1 for D (6 bases). CDR3 length: 15 residues. CDR1 and CDR2 from the germline V gene are SGHRS and YFSETQ. The V end lost 7 bases, the J end lost 1 base, and 17 bases lay between the germline ends. CDR3 bases: TGCGCCAGCGTAGGTGGGGGGGGGCGGAACACTGAAGCTTTCTTT. Its protein product is CASVGGGGRNTEAFF.

V and J are TRBV6-5 and TRBJ1-5, with no clear D. CDR1 is MNHEY, CDR2 SVGAGI, per germline. The CDR3 is 15 residues long. V was clipped by 5 bases and J by 0 bases, with 11 bases between them. The CDR3 DNA is TGTGCCAGCAGTAACACGGCGGTTAGCAATCAGCCCCAGCATTTT. Translation gives CASSNTAVSNQPQHF.

The genes are TRBV7-9 and TRBJ2-7; D remains unclear. This CDR3 comprises 12 residues. CDR1 SEHNR and CDR2 FQNEAQ come from the germline V gene (reference sequence). The V end was cut by 5 bases, the J end by 3 bases, with 8 bases between. This CDR3 is CASSTTGYEQYF. The CDR3 DNA is TGTGCCAGCAGCACCACCGGCTACGAGCAGTACTTC.

V is TRBV13 and J is TRBJ2-1; D remains ambiguous. CDR1 is PRHDT and CDR2 is FYEKMQ in the germline V gene (reference sequence). The germline V and J ends were trimmed by 8 bases and 10 bases, with 12 bases remaining between them. There are 11 residues in the CDR3. The CDR3 reads CASSRTDEQFF. The CDR3 coding sequence is TGTGCCAGCTCCCGGACCGACGAGCAGTTCTTC.

V gene TRBV5-8 combines with J gene TRBJ2-1; 9 bases line up with TRBD1. Per germline, CDR1 SGHTS and CDR2 YDEGEE. The CDR3 is 16 amino acids. Losses at the gene ends were 4 bases for V and 8 bases for J; bases not matched to a gene: 13. For the CDR3, the DNA is TGTGCCAGCAGCCTCAACAGGGGGCGTAGTAACGATGAGCAGTTCTTC. Amino acids: CASSLNRGRSNDEQFF.

V is TRBV7-6 and J is TRBJ2-7; 11 nucleotides agree with TRBD2. This CDR3 comprises 15 residues. Germline V lookup: CDR1 SGHVS, CDR2 FNYEAQ. After removal of 4 bases from V and 2 bases from J, the junction contained 4 bases not matched to a gene. The CDR3 sequence: CASSSTSGSPYEQYF. For the CDR3, the DNA is TGTGCCAGCAGCTCTACTAGCGGGAGCCCCTACGAGCAGTACTTC.

This chain connects TRBV19 to TRBJ2-2, with D perhaps assigned TRBD1 or TRBD2 (6 bases each). CDR3 length: 15 residues. Germline-derived CDR1 and CDR2 are LNHDA and SQIVND (reference sequence). V lost 9 bases to trimming and J lost 7 bases, with 21 bases between them. CDR3 sequence (DNA): TGTGCCAGCTCAAGGGGGGCGGGGTCTGGCGGGGAGCTGTTTTTT. It codes for CASSRGAGSGGELFF.

This clone was observed once. The genes are TRBV10-3 and TRBJ1-4; TRBD1 is a possible D gene (6 bases). V lost 7 bases and J 4 bases, leaving 7 bases between the germline ends. The V gene's germline CDR1 is ENHRY and CDR2 SYGVKD. The CDR3 has 12 residues. CDR3 region: CAIMDSNEKLFF. CDR3 bases: TGTGCCATCATGGACAGTAATGAAAAACTGTTTTTT.

The chain couples TRBV14 to TRBJ2-7; no clear D gene. Germline CDR1 is SGHDN and CDR2 is FVKESK. V gave up 0 bases and J gave up 0 bases, with 9 bases separating them. The CDR3 runs 15 residues. The CDR3 loop reads CASSQDPASSYEQYF. In DNA, the CDR3 is TGTGCCAGCAGCCAAGACCCGGCCAGCTCCTACGAGCAGTACTTC.